This T cell receptor beta chain emerged from a study of control samples from healthy donors and cancer patients. Germline loops: CDR1 MNHEY, CDR2 SMNVEV (reference sequence). Trimming cost V 3 bases and J 2 bases; bases outside gene matches: 7. This CDR3 contains 15 residues. Sequencing was performed with immunoSEQ multiplex PCR; in TCRdb, only in-frame clones are kept and a portion is missing. The table lists 140,000 or so clones, more than 90% of them singletons. This clonotype was obtained from a man under 40 in good health. The V call is TRBV27, the J call TRBJ2-7; 7 nucleotides align to TRBD2. Input material: blood. The CDR3 nucleotides read TGTGCCAGCAGTTTCTCGCCTAGCGGAACCTACGAGCAGTACTTC. This codes for CASSFSPSGTYEQYF.